This T cell receptor (beta chain) was captured in a study of OX40 agonist ivuxolimab in advanced cancers. Across the whole study: Ivuxolimab was delivered to patients intravenously every 2 weeks at doses spanning 0.01 to 10 mg/kg. Allowance was made for prior anti-PD-1, anti-PD-L1 or anti-CTLA-4 therapy, and 35% to 40% had some.

Profiling relied on immunoSEQ multiplex PCR, and the TCRdb table lists in-frame clones only, not all of them. The sample has some 82,000 clones, about 91% seen once. Germline loops: CDR1 SGHVS, CDR2 FNYEAQ. This CDR3 region has 14 residues. J gave up 5 bases and V 4 bases, and 2 bases lay outside the gene matches. Overall study findings and caveats: Dose levels from 0.1 to 3.0 mg/kg saw CD4+ and CD8+ blood T cells expand clonally by week 6.

Patients with autoimmune history or systemic immunosuppression were excluded. Remarks on this clone: Its antigen is currently unknown.

Sequences were derived from CD4+ or CD8+ T cells sorted from blood, sampled in a trial of the OX40 agonist ivuxolimab. This clonotype was sampled from an adult with an advanced solid tumor such as melanoma, head and neck, liver or kidney cancer. This chain connects TRBV7-6 to TRBJ2-7; 13 nucleotides align to TRBD2. The CDR3 here is CASSSGLAGDEQYF. Written as DNA, the CDR3 is TGTGCCAGCAGCTCTGGACTAGCGGGAGACGAGCAGTACTTC.